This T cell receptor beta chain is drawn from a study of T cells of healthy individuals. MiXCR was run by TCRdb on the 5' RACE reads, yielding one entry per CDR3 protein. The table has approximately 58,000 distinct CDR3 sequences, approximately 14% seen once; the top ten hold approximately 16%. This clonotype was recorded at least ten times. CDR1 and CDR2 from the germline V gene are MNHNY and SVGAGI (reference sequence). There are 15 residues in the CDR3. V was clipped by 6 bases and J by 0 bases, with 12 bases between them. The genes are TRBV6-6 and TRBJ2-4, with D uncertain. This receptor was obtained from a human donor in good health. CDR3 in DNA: TGTGCCAGCAGCACGCCAGATCTAGCCAAAAACATTCAGTACTTC. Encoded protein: CASSTPDLAKNIQYF.